This TCR beta chain derives from a study of T cell responses to AZD1222 COVID-19 vaccine. The V and J ends lost 5 bases and 4 bases respectively, with 8 bases between them. The CDR3 spans 12 residues. Germline V gene data show CDR1 as MDHEN and CDR2 as SYDVKM. Measured with immunoSEQ multiplex PCR; TCRdb has only the in-frame clones, and not every one. Among tens of thousands of clones listed, approximately 82% were seen once. The chain joins TRBV28 to TRBJ1-2; the D is unclear. The clonotype comes from an adult in good health. Sequences were derived from peripheral blood, sampled on day 0 of AZD1222 vaccination. CDR3 nucleotide sequence: TGTGCCAGCAGTCCTAGCCGCTATGGCTACACCTTC. Amino acids: CASSPSRYGYTF.